What follows are 27 T cell receptor beta chains derived from one specimen sequenced in a study of cytomegalovirus exposure and HLA in healthy donors. TCRdb keeps only in-frame clones here, not all; method: immunoSEQ multiplex PCR. The sample holds under 150,000 clones; 80% to 95% are singletons and the top ten take 0.6% to 0.8%. Specimen: PBMCs. Receptors originate from a young man in good health and CMV-seronegative.

The chain has TRBV4-1 and TRBJ2-1, with 8 bases that match TRBD2. Losses at the gene ends were 5 bases for V and 7 bases for J; bases not matched to a gene: 13. The CDR3 sequence is 16 residues long. Germline CDR1 and CDR2: MGHRA and YSYEKL. As DNA, the CDR3 is TGCGCCAGCAGCGGTCCCGGGACTAGTTCTAGGAATGAGCAGTTCTTC. Amino acids: CASSGPGTSSRNEQFF.

The sample holds one count of this clone. The chain combines TRBV2 with TRBJ1-1; possibly TRBD1 for D (5 bases). Germline lookup yields CDR1 SNHLY and CDR2 FYNNEI. Trimming left V 3 bases short and J 9 bases short, with 20 bases between. This CDR3 has 15 amino acids. CDR3 in amino acids: CASSDKKAATGKAFF. In DNA form, the CDR3 reads TGTGCCAGCAGTGATAAAAAGGCGGCAACAGGCAAAGCTTTCTTT.

This sequence joins TRBV11-3 and TRBJ1-1, with D uncertain. V was pared by 4 bases and J by 4 bases, with 10 bases between. CDR1 SGHNT and CDR2 YENEEA come from the germline V gene. The CDR3 is 13 residues long. The CDR3 nucleotides are TGTGCCAGCAGCTCCCCTTTCTTCACTGAAGCTTTCTTT. It encodes CASSSPFFTEAFF.

This chain links TRBV5-1 with TRBJ1-1, with D unclear. The V end was cut by 6 bases, the J end by 0 bases, with 9 bases between. Germline assignment: CDR1 SGHRS and CDR2 YFSETQ. This CDR3 is built from 13 residues. The CDR3 loop is CASKETMNTEAFF. The CDR3 nucleotides read TGCGCCAGCAAGGAAACTATGAACACTGAAGCTTTCTTT.

DNA of the CDR3: TGTGCCAGCGTCAAATGGAGTACTCAAGAGACCCAGTACTTC. It yields the protein CASVKWSTQETQYF. V gene TRBV7-2 combines with J gene TRBJ2-5, with D hard to call. Trimming removed 8 bases from V and 2 bases from J, with 15 bases in between. CDR3 length: 14 amino acids. The germline gives CDR1 SGHTA, CDR2 FQGNSA.

The chain recombines TRBV18 with TRBJ1-5, with D hard to call. The V end lost 5 bases, the J end lost 0 bases, and 11 bases lay between the germline ends. This CDR3 is built from 15 residues. Germline CDR1 and CDR2: KGHSH and LQKENI. The CDR3 coding sequence is TGTGCCAGCTCAGCGAACAGCTATAGCAATCAGCCCCAGCATTTT. It specifies CASSANSYSNQPQHF.

The J gene is TRBJ2-1, the V gene TRBV5-1; possible D gene TRBD2, 5 bases. The CDR3 spans 14 residues. Germline values: CDR1 SGHRS, CDR2 YFSETQ. Trimming stripped 7 bases from V and 8 bases from J, with 19 bases between. The CDR3 DNA follows: TGCGCCAGCCGAGGACGACTAAAGTGGGATGAGCAGTTCTTC. Amino acids: CASRGRLKWDEQFF.

This chain links TRBV7-8 with TRBJ1-2; D call uncertain. This CDR3 is 15 amino acids long. V gave up 2 bases and J gave up 0 bases, with 10 bases separating them. The germline CDR1 and CDR2 sequences are SGHVS and FQNEAQ. CDR3 nucleotide sequence: TGTGCCAGCAGCTTAACGCGGGATCCTAACTATGGCTACACCTTC. Encoded protein: CASSLTRDPNYGYTF.

The rearrangement uses TRBV16 and TRBJ1-5, with unresolved D. Germline loops: CDR1 KGHSY, CDR2 FQNENV. The length of the CDR3 is 12 residues. V was cut by 1 base and J by 4 bases, with 2 bases left in between. The CDR3 DNA follows: TGTGCCAGCAGCCAATTAAATCAGCCCCAGCATTTT. This gives the protein CASSQLNQPQHF.

The V and J genes are TRBV5-1 and TRBJ2-2; D possibly corresponds to TRBD2 (6 bases). Germline V lookup: CDR1 SGHRS, CDR2 YFSETQ. The CDR3 spans 15 residues. V was clipped by 4 bases and J by 5 bases, with 15 bases between them. CDR3 sequence (DNA): TGCGCCAGCAGCCGACTAGGCCTCAGGACCGGGGAGCTGTTTTTT. As protein: CASSRLGLRTGELFF.

J is TRBJ2-1 and V is TRBV2; D is unclear. Trimming stripped 8 bases from V and 10 bases from J, with 12 bases between. This CDR3 is 11 amino acids long. Germline values: CDR1 SNHLY, CDR2 FYNNEI. The CDR3 spells CASPLPLEQFF. As DNA, the CDR3 is TGTGCCAGCCCCCTACCCCTAGAGCAGTTCTTC.

V and J are TRBV6-5 and TRBJ2-1; 14 bases match TRBD2. Germline CDR1 and CDR2: MNHEY and SVGAGI. There are 13 residues in the CDR3. Unmatched junction bases numbered 0, after V lost 2 bases and J lost 12 bases. The CDR3 sequence: CASSYGLAGGQFF. The CDR3 DNA is TGTGCCAGCAGTTACGGACTAGCGGGAGGGCAGTTCTTC.

The chain combines TRBV5-1 with TRBJ1-3; D is unclear. CDR1 is SGHRS, CDR2 YFSETQ, per germline. The CDR3 contains 16 residues. The germline V and J ends were trimmed by 1 base and 0 bases, with 11 bases remaining between them. The CDR3 loop reads CASSLTDSLSGNTIYF. In nucleotides, the CDR3 is TGCGCCAGCAGCTTGACAGATAGTCTCTCTGGAAACACCATATATTTT. Looking up the rest from reference TRBV5-1 and TRBJ1-3 gives the full variable domain: KAGVTQTPRYLIKTRGQQVTLSCSPISGHRSVSWYQQTPGQGLQFLFEYFSETQRNKGNFPGRFSGRQFSNSRSEMNVSTLELGDSALYLCASSLTDSLSGNTIYFGEGSWLTVV.

V and J are TRBV19 and TRBJ1-1; 7 bases line up with TRBD1. The CDR3 runs 16 residues. Looked up from germline, CDR1 is LNHDA and CDR2 is SQIVND (reference sequence). The V gene end was trimmed by 5 bases and the J gene end by 5 bases; junction bases not matched to a gene: 14. CDR3 sequence reads: CASSARQGNVVTEAFF. The CDR3 nucleotides are TGTGCCAGTAGTGCTCGACAGGGTAATGTCGTTACTGAAGCTTTCTTT.

This chain connects TRBV5-6 to TRBJ2-3, with 11 bases matching TRBD1. V lost 4 bases to trimming and J lost 4 bases; unmatched junction nucleotides: 2. The germline gives CDR1 SGHDT, CDR2 YYEEEE. This CDR3 contains 14 residues. This CDR3 reads CASSPGQGADTQYF. The CDR3 nucleotides read TGTGCCAGCAGCCCGGGACAGGGGGCAGATACGCAGTATTTT.

The J gene is TRBJ1-5, the V gene TRBV19; possible D gene TRBD1, 6 bases. The CDR3 loop spans 13 amino acids. Trimming cost V 9 bases and J 10 bases, with 19 bases left between them. CDR1 is LNHDA and CDR2 is SQIVND in the germline V gene (reference sequence). The CDR3 sequence is CASGRDILSPQHF. CDR3 in DNA: TGTGCCAGCGGCCGGGACATCCTTTCTCCCCAGCATTTT. The full variable domain, with the rest looked up from reference TRBV19 and TRBJ1-5, is DGGITQSPKYLFRKEGQNVTLSCEQNLNHDAMYWYRQDPGQGLRLIYYSQIVNDFQKGDIAEGYSVSREKKESFPLTVTSAQKNPTAFYLCASGRDILSPQHFGDGTRLSIL.

The chain links TRBV5-1 to TRBJ1-1; possible D gene TRBD1, 5 bases. This CDR3 region has 15 residues. The germline V and J ends were trimmed by 3 bases and 2 bases, with 14 bases remaining between them. The germline CDR1 and CDR2 sequences are SGHRS and YFSETQ. CDR3 region: CASSSLTDPNTEAFF. CDR3 DNA: TGCGCCAGCAGCTCCCTGACAGATCCTAACACTGAAGCTTTCTTT.

This rearrangement joins TRBV9 to TRBJ2-1; 10 bases agree with TRBD2. V lost 4 bases, J lost 10 bases, and 8 bases stayed unmatched. The germline V gene encodes CDR1 SGDLS and CDR2 YYNGEE. There are 14 residues in the CDR3. The DNA for the CDR3 is TGTGCCAGCAGCCTAGCGGGAGAGGGATGGGAGCAGTTCTTC. Amino acids: CASSLAGEGWEQFF.

The chain combines TRBV7-2 with TRBJ1-3, with D tentatively TRBD1 (5 bases). The CDR3 runs to 13 residues. Germline lookup yields CDR1 SGHTA and CDR2 FQGNSA. The V gene lost 10 bases and the J gene lost 9 bases, with 19 bases spanning the gap. CDR3 nucleotide sequence: TGTGCCACCGAGGACGGGACTCCAGCCACCATATATTTT. It encodes CATEDGTPATIYF.

This sequence joins TRBV5-1 and TRBJ2-1, with D perhaps TRBD1 (5 bases). CDR1 SGHRS and CDR2 YFSETQ come from the germline V gene. The CDR3 is 14 residues long. Trimming left V 5 bases short and J 5 bases short, with 14 bases between. CDR3 in amino acids: CASRQKTDHNEQFF. The CDR3 DNA follows: TGCGCCAGCAGGCAGAAGACAGACCACAATGAGCAGTTCTTC.

This chain uses TRBV7-6 with TRBJ2-3, with 8 nucleotides matching TRBD2. Per germline, CDR1 SGHVS and CDR2 FNYEAQ. The CDR3 spans 16 residues. V dropped 5 bases and J dropped 0; count of bases not matched to a gene: 7. CDR3 sequence reads: CASSPQVAGSTDTQYF. The CDR3 nucleotides are TGTGCCAGCAGCCCGCAGGTAGCGGGGAGCACAGATACGCAGTATTTT. Based on the CDR3 plus reference TRBV7-6 and TRBJ2-3, the full variable domain is GAGVSQSPRYKVTKRGQDVALRCDPISGHVSLYWYRQALGQGPEFLTYFNYEAQQDKSGLPNDRFSAERPEGSISTLTIQRTEQRDSAMYRCASSPQVAGSTDTQYFGPGTRLTVL.

The V call is TRBV2, the J call TRBJ1-5, with a possible D match to TRBD1 (5 bases). V was pared by 1 base and J by 6 bases, with 13 bases between. The CDR3 is made up of 15 amino acids. The germline V gene has CDR1 SNHLY and CDR2 FYNNEI. The CDR3 sequence: CASSEGSGGSQPQHF. The CDR3 nucleotides read TGTGCCAGCAGTGAAGGTAGCGGGGGGAGTCAGCCCCAGCATTTT.

The V and J genes are TRBV5-6 and TRBJ2-7, with TRBD1 matching 12 bases. This CDR3 contains 17 residues. The J segment lost 1 base and the V segment lost 0 bases, leaving 5 bases of the junction unmatched. Germline assignment: CDR1 SGHDT and CDR2 YYEEEE. The CDR3 spells CASSLAGQGALSYEQYV. The CDR3 DNA reads as TGTGCCAGCAGCTTGGCGGGACAGGGGGCCCTTTCCTACGAGCAGTACGTC.

This clone was seen only once. The rearrangement uses TRBV30 and TRBJ1-2; 11 positions match TRBD1. The germline V gene encodes CDR1 GTSNPN and CDR2 SVGIG (reference sequence). V lost 0 bases and J lost 7; bases outside the gene matches: 10. The CDR3 consists of 16 residues. The CDR3 loop reads CAWSVLSGTGGSGYTF. The CDR3 DNA sequence: TGTGCCTGGAGTGTCCTTTCCGGGACAGGGGGTTCTGGCTACACCTTC.

The V call is TRBV7-9, the J call TRBJ2-7; the D gene is possibly TRBD1 (6 bases). The CDR3 spans 14 residues. Trimming removed 1 base from V and 10 bases from J, with 17 bases in between. Germline V lookup: CDR1 SEHNR, CDR2 FQNEAQ (reference sequence). The DNA of the CDR3 is TGTGCCAGCAGCTTAGAAGGGGGATGGGGCAATCAGTACGTC. Its translation: CASSLEGGWGNQYV.

This clone was detected once. The gene calls are TRBV7-2 and TRBJ1-1; maybe TRBD1 (5 bases). The V end was cut by 1 base, the J end by 6 bases, with 18 bases between. Germline V lookup: CDR1 SGHTA, CDR2 FQGNSA. The CDR3 sequence is 16 residues long. The chain's CDR3 is CASSLEWTFKLAEAFF. CDR3 DNA: TGTGCCAGCAGCTTAGAATGGACATTCAAACTCGCTGAAGCTTTCTTT.

This clone occurred once. The J gene is TRBJ1-4, the V gene TRBV5-1; 9 positions agree with TRBD1. The V and J ends lost 3 bases and 7 bases, in that order; junction bases with no gene match: 4. The CDR3 is 14 residues long. CDR1 is SGHRS, CDR2 YFSETQ, per germline. In DNA form, the CDR3 reads TGCGCCAGCAGCTCACAGGGGGCGGGTGAAAAACTGTTTTTT. The encoded protein is CASSSQGAGEKLFF.